The clone carrying this T cell receptor (beta chain) was seen repeatedly, ten times or more. As yet, its antigen is unknown. CDR1 and CDR2 (germline): SGHNT, YENEEA. Trimming removed 5 bases from V and 6 bases from J, with 11 bases in between. CDR3 length: 13 residues. Under the authors' procedure: Variation in CDR3 across clinicopathological groups served as the basis for constructing a distant-metastasis classifier in papillary thyroid cancer. Using MiXCR, TCRdb re-called clones from the PCR reads. For this entry, the V and J calls and clone size follow TCRdb and not the study's own pipeline. The data show fewer than 35,000 clones, with approximately 15% seen just once and approximately 18% held by the top ten. Thyroid surgery had not been preceded by any treatment in any patient. This sample was taken from a study of metastatic and nonmetastatic thyroid tumors. Study results and caveats: In blood and tumor, TCR beta diversity was reportedly significantly higher in malignant thyroid tumors than in benign nodules.

J is TRBJ2-1 and V is TRBV11-3; D is unclear. The TCR comes from a male donor with papillary thyroid cancer or a benign thyroid nodule (not recorded which). Some clones in this sample may be carry-over from other donors' samples. The source material was blood. CDR3 protein: CASSLGSANEQFF. CDR3 nucleotides: TGTGCCAGCAGCCTAGGTTCCGCCAATGAGCAGTTCTTC.